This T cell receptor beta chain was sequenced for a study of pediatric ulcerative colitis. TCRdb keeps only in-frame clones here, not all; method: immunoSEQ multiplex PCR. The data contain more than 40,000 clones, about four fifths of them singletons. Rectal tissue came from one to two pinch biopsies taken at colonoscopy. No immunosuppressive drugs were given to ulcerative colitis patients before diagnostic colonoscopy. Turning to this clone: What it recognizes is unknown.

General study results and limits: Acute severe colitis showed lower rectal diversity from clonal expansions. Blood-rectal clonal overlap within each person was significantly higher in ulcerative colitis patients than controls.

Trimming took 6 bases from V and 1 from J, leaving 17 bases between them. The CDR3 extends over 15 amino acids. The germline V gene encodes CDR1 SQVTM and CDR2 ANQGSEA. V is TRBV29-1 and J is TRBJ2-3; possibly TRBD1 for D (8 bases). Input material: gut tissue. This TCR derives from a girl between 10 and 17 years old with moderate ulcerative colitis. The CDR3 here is CSVRGGQARTDTQYF. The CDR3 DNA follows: TGCAGCGTCAGGGGGGGACAGGCGCGCACAGATACGCAGTATTTT.